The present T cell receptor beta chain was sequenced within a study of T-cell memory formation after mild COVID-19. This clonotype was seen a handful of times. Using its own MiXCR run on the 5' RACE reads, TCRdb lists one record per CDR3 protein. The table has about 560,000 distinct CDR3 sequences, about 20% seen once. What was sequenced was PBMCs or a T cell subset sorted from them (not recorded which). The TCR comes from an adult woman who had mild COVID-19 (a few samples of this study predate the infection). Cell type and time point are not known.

The CDR3: CASSLLGLQPQHF. Written as DNA, the CDR3 is TGTGCCAGCAGCCTCCTAGGGCTCCAGCCCCAGCATTTT. V and J are TRBV7-2 and TRBJ1-5; unclear D gene. The V end was cut by 5 bases, the J end by 7 bases, with 12 bases between. The CDR3 has 13 residues. CDR1 is SGHTA and CDR2 is FQGNSA in the germline V gene.